This TCR beta chain came from a study of blood T cells in healthy people across ages. This clonotype was counted only a few times. Its target is unknown. The use of a sample-barcoded 5' primer and a J-beta primer mix characterized a second PCR of roughly 6 to 12 cycles. Each cDNA molecule, via a template-switch adaptor with 12 random nucleotides, was tagged. TCRdb re-analysed the 5' RACE reads in MiXCR, keeping a single row per CDR3 protein. This sample has some 1 million distinct CDR3 sequences, with less than 50% found just once. Researchers collected about 9.7 milliliters of peripheral blood from every single donor. The study's findings and limits: In older individuals, TCR beta diversity per million T cells was lower, falling roughly linearly with age. The unsorted PBMCs prevented any conclusive comparison of naive versus antigen-experienced cells.

Material for sequencing was blood. The TCR was taken from a woman aged 60-75 years in good health.

CDR3 sequence reads: CASSLRRDGPYEQYF. The DNA for the CDR3 is TGTGCCAGCAGTTTACGCCGGGACGGACCCTACGAGCAGTACTTC. The V call is TRBV12-3 or TRBV12-4, the J call TRBJ2-7; the D call may be TRBD1 or TRBD2 (5 bases each). CDR3 length equals 15 residues. Deletions cut 2 bases from V and 2 bases from J, with 13 bases between.